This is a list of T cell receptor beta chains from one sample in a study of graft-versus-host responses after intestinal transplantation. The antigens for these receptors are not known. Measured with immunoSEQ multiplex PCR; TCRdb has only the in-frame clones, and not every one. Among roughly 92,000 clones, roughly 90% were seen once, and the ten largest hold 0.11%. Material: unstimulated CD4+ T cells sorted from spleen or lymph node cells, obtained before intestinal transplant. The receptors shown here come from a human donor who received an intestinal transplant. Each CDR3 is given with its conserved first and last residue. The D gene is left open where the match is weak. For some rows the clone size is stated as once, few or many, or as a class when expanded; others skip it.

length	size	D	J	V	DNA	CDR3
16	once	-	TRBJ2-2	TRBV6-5	TGTGCCAGCAGTTACGATGGTAGGGCGGGCACCGGGGAGCTGTTTTTT	CASSYDGRAGTGELFF
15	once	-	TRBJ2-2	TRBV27	TGTGCCAGCAGTCCTGGACTGGCGAACACCGGGGAGCTGTTTTTT	CASSPGLANTGELFF
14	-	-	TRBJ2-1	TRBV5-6	TGTGCCAGCAGCCTGGACCCAGCCTACAATGAGCAGTTCTTC	CASSLDPAYNEQFF
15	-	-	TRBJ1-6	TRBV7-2	TGTGCCAGCAGTTTGTCGATGGCGGGGATTTCACCCCTCCACTTT	CASSLSMAGISPLHF
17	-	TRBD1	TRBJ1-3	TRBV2	TGTGCCAGCAGTGGGGGGACAGGGGATCCCACTGGAAACACCATATATTTT	CASSGGTGDPTGNTIYF
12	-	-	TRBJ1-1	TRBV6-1	TGTGCCAGCACGGGGGTGAACACTGAAGCTTTCTTT	CASTGVNTEAFF
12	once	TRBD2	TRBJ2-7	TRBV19	TGTGCCAGTAGTATGGGGGGGGTCGAGCAGTACTTC	CASSMGGVEQYF
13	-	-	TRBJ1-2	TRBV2	TGTGCCACCCCCCAAGGAGAAAAGTATGGCTACACCTTC	CATPQGEKYGYTF
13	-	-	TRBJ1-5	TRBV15	TGTGCCACCAGCAGAGACCTTAATCAGCCCCAGCATTTT	CATSRDLNQPQHF
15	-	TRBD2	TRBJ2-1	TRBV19	TGTGCCAGTAGTCCCGACGGACTAGCGGCTAATGAGCAGTTCTTC	CASSPDGLAANEQFF
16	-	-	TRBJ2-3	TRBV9	TGTGCCAGCAGCTACCGGGGGGCGGGGGGCACAGATACGCAGTATTTT	CASSYRGAGGTDTQYF
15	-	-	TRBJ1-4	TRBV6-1	TGTGCCAGCAATGTTGGACTGCCCGGGGGGGAAAAACTGTTTTTT	CASNVGLPGGEKLFF
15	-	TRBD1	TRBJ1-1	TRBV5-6	TGTGCCAGCAGCGGGGGACAGGGTTCGCACACTGAAGCTTTCTTT	CASSGGQGSHTEAFF
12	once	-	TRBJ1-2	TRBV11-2	TGTGCCAGCAGCTTGGATGGGGCGGGCTACACCTTC	CASSLDGAGYTF
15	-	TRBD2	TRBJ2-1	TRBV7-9	TGTGCCAGCAGCTTACTAGCGGGGGGTCCCAATGAGCAGTTCTTC	CASSLLAGGPNEQFF
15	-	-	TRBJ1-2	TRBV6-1	TGTGCCAGCAGTGAAGCAACGGGGGAGAGCTATGGCTACACCTTC	CASSEATGESYGYTF
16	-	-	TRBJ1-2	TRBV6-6	TGTGCCAGCAGTTACTCGGAGAGGTTCCCCCCGGATGGCTACACCTTC	CASSYSERFPPDGYTF
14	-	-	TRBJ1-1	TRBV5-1	TGCGCCAGCAGCTCGGGGGGAGGGAACACTGAAGCTTTCTTT	CASSSGGGNTEAFF
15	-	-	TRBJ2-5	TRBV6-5	TGTGCCAGCAGTTACCGTACTGGACTCCAAGAGACCCAGTACTTC	CASSYRTGLQETQYF
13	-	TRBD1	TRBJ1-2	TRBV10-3	TGTGCCACAGGGAGACAGGGAGGAGAGGGCTACACCTTC	CATGRQGGEGYTF
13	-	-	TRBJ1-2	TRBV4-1	TGCGCCAGCGGACGGACAGAAGACTATGGCTACACCTTC	CASGRTEDYGYTF
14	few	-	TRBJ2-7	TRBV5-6	TGTGCCAGCAGCCCGGGTGGCGGAAAATACGAGCAGTACTTC	CASSPGGGKYEQYF
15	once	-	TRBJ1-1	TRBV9	TGTGCCAGCAGCCCCCAGTCCGCGTCGGGCACTGAAGCTTTCTTT	CASSPQSASGTEAFF
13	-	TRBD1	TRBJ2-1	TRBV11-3	TGTGCCAGCAGCACAGACAGGGGGAATGAGCAGTTCTTC	CASSTDRGNEQFF
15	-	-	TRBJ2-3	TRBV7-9	TGTGCCAGCAGCCAGAGACTAACTGGCACAGATACGCAGTATTTT	CASSQRLTGTDTQYF
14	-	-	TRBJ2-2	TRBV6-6	TGTGCCAGCAACAGGCAAACGAACACCGGGGAGCTGTTTTTT	CASNRQTNTGELFF
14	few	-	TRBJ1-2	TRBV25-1	TGTGCCAGCAGTGAATTCGGGGGGGGGTATGGCTACACCTTC	CASSEFGGGYGYTF
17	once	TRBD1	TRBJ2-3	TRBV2	TGTGCCAGCAGCTCCCGAGACAGGGGCCGCGGGACAGATACGCAGTATTTT	CASSSRDRGRGTDTQYF
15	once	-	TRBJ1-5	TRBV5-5	TGTGCCAGCAGCTTCGGGGGGGGTGGCAATCAGCCCCAGCATTTT	CASSFGGGGNQPQHF
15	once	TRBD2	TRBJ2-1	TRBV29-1	TGCAGCGCTCGAACGGGTAGCGGGGGGGCCAATGAGCAGTTCTTC	CSARTGSGGANEQFF
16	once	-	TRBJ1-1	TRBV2	TGTGCCAGCAGCCTAGAGGGAGGGGCAATGAACACTGAAGCTTTCTTT	CASSLEGGAMNTEAFF
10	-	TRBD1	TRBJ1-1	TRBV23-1	TGCGCCAAGGGACAGTCGGAAGCTTTCTTT	CAKGQSEAFF
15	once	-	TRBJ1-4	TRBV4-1	TGCGCCAGCAGCCAATCAGGGTCAGCTAATGAAAAACTGTTTTTT	CASSQSGSANEKLFF
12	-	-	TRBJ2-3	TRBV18	TGTGCCAGCTCACCACTCACAAATACGCAGTATTTT	CASSPLTNTQYF
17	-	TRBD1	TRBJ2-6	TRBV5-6	TGTGCCAGCAGCCCGGGACAGGCGTATGCTGGGGCCAACGTCCTGACTTTC	CASSPGQAYAGANVLTF
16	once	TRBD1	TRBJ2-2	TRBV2	TGTGCCAGCAGTAACCAGGGACAGGGGGGGACCGGGGAGCTGTTTTTT	CASSNQGQGGTGELFF
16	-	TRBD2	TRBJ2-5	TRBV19	TGTGCCAGTAGTCCCCGGACTAGCGGGAGCCAAGAGACCCAGTACTTC	CASSPRTSGSQETQYF
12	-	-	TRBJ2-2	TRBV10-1	TGCGCCACCGAGGGTGGCACCGGGGAGCTGTTTTTT	CATEGGTGELFF
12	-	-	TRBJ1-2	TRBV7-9	TGTGCCAGCGGGACATTGAACTATGGCTACACCTTC	CASGTLNYGYTF
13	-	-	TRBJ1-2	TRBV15	TGTGCCACCAGCCCGGACAGAAAGTATGGCTACACCTTC	CATSPDRKYGYTF
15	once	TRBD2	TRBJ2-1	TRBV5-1	TGCGCCAGCAGCGCCGGGACTAGCGGGGGGAATGAGCAGTTCTTC	CASSAGTSGGNEQFF
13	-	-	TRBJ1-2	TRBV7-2	TGTGCCAGCAGCTTCGGAGGGACCCCTGGCTACACCTTC	CASSFGGTPGYTF
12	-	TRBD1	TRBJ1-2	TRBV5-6	TGTGCCAGCAGTCGGGACAGACGTGGCTACACCTTC	CASSRDRRGYTF
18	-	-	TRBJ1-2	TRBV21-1	TGTGCCAGCAGCAAAGGAAGACAGACAGGAGCAAGACCCTATGGCTACACCTTC	CASSKGRQTGARPYGYTF
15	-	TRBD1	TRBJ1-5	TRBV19	TGTGCCAGTAGCCAAGGACAGGCGGTGGATCAGCCCCAGCATTTT	CASSQGQAVDQPQHF
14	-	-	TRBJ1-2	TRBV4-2	TGTGCCAGCAGCCAGGAAGGACAGCACTATGGCTACACCTTC	CASSQEGQHYGYTF
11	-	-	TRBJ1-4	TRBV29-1	TGCAGCGTTGGAGGGAATGAAAAACTGTTTTTT	CSVGGNEKLFF
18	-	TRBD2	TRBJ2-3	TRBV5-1	TGCGCCAGCAGCTTGGGACTAGCGGGGGGTCGGGGCCCAGATACGCAGTATTTT	CASSLGLAGGRGPDTQYF
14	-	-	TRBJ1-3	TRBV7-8	TGTGCCAGCAGCTATGACAGGTCGGGAAACACCATATATTTT	CASSYDRSGNTIYF
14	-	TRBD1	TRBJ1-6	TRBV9	TGTGCCAGCAGCCCGACAGGGATTGGTTCACCCCTCCACTTT	CASSPTGIGSPLHF
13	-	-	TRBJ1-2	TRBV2	TGTGCCAGCAGTAGGGCGGGGGGATATGGCTACACCTTC	CASSRAGGYGYTF
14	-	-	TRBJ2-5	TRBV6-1	TGTGCCAGCAGCCTTCAATCTGGGGGGGAGACCCAGTACTTC	CASSLQSGGETQYF
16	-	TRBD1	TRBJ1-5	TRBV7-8	TGTGCCAGCAGCTTAGCGAGGGCAGGGGGCTATCAGCCCCAGCATTTT	CASSLARAGGYQPQHF
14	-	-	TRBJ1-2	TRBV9	TGTGCCAGCAGCGGGGGGGGCCTGGACTATGGCTACACCTTC	CASSGGGLDYGYTF
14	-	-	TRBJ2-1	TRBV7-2	TGTGCCAGCACCGCAGGGGGGACCTACAATGAGCAGTTCTTC	CASTAGGTYNEQFF
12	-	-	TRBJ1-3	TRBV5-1	TGCGCCAGCAGCGCAGACCAGGCCACCATATATTTT	CASSADQATIYF
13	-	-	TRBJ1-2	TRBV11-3	TGTGCCAGCAGCCGCGGGGACGGCTATGGCTACACCTTC	CASSRGDGYGYTF
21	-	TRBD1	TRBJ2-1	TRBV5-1	TGCGCCAGCAGCTTATCGACGGGACAGGGGGCTTTACGTGAGAGTAGGAATGAGCAGTTCTTC	CASSLSTGQGALRESRNEQFF
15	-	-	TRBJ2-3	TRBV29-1	TGCAGCGTTGAAGTCCTAGCGAGGCGCACAGATACGCAGTATTTT	CSVEVLARRTDTQYF
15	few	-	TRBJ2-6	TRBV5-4	TGTGCCAGCAGCTTGGTGCGCTCTGGGGCCAACGTCCTGACTTTC	CASSLVRSGANVLTF